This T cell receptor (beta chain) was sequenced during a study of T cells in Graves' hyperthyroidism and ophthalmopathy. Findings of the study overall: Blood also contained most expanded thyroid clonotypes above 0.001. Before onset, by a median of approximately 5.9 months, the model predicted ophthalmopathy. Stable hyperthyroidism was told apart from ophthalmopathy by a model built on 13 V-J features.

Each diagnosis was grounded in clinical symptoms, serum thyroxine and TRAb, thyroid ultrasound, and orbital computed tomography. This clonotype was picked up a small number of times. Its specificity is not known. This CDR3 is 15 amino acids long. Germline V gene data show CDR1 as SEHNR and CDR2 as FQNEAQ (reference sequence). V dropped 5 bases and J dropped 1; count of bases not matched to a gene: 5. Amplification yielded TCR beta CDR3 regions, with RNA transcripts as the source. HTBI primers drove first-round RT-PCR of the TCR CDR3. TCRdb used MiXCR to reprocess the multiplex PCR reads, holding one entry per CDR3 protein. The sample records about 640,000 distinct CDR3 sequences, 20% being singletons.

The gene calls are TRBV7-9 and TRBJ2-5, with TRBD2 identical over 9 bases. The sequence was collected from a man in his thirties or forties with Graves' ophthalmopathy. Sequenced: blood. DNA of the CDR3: TGTGCCAGCAGCCTCAAGCGGGAGGTCCAAGAGACCCAGTACTTC. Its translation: CASSLKREVQETQYF.